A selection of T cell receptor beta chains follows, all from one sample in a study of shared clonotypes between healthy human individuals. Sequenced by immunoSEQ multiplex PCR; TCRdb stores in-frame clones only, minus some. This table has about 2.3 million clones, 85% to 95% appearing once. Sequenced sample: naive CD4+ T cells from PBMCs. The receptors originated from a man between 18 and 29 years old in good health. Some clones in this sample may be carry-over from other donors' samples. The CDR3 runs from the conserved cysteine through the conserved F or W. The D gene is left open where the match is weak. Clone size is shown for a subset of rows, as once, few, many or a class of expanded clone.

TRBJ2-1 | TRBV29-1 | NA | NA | TGCAGCGTAGAACCCGGGACTTCCCCAAATGAGCAGTTCTTC | CSVEPGTSPNEQFF
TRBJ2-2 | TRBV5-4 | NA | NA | TGTGCCAGCAGCGTCCGGGACGGCACCGGGGAGCTGTTTTTT | CASSVRDGTGELFF
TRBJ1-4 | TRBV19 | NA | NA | TGTGCCAGTACCCTCAGGGAAGTTCCTACTGAAAAACTGTTTTTT | CASTLREVPTEKLFF
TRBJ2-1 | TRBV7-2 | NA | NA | TGTGCCAGCAGCTTAGTGGGGACTCTCTACAATGAGCAGTTCTTC | CASSLVGTLYNEQFF
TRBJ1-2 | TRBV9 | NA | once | TGTGCCAGCAGCCGCCTGGTGGGGAGGAACTATGGCTACACCTTC | CASSRLVGRNYGYTF
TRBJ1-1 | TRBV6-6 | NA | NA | TGTGCCAGCAGTTACCAGGGTCTGAACACTGAAGCTTTCTTT | CASSYQGLNTEAFF
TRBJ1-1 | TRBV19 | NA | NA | TGTGCCGCTCAGGCCGGGCCCTCAATGGGGAGCACTGAAGCTTTCTTT | CAAQAGPSMGSTEAFF
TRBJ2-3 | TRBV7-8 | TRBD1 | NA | TGTGCCAGCAGACAGGACAGGGCGGTGGCAGATACGCAGTATTTT | CASRQDRAVADTQYF
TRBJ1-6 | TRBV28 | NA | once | TGTGCCAGCAACCTAGGTGGAGGGGGCTATAATTCACCCCTCCACTTT | CASNLGGGGYNSPLHF
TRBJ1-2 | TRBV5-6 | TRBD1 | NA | TGTGCCAGCAGCTTGACCTACAGGGGGTGGAACTATGGCTACACCTTC | CASSLTYRGWNYGYTF
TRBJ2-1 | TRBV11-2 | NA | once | TGTGCCAGCAGCTTAGTACTAGTTTACAATGAGCAGTTCTTC | CASSLVLVYNEQFF
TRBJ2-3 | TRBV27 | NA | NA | TGTGCCAGCAGTTTCCGCCGACGGGGAAGCACAGATACGCAGTATTTT | CASSFRRRGSTDTQYF
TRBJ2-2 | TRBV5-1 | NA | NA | TGCGCCAGCAGCCATGGGTGGCGGGCCGGGGAGCTGTTTTTT | CASSHGWRAGELFF
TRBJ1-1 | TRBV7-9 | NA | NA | TGTGCCAGCAGCCCCCTCGGGCCGTATTCTGAAGCTTTCTTT | CASSPLGPYSEAFF
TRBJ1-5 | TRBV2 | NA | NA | TGTGCCAGCAGTTTACAGGGATTGTATCAGCCCCAGCATTTT | CASSLQGLYQPQHF
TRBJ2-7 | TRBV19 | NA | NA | TGTGCCAGTACCCTAGGGGGGAGCGGCGCCTACGAGCAGTACTTC | CASTLGGSGAYEQYF
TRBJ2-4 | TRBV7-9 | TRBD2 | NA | TGTGCCAGCAGCCCCGGACGATTAGCGGGAGGCGACTGGGAAAACATTCAGTACTTC | CASSPGRLAGGDWENIQYF
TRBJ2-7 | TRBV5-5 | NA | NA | TGTGCCAGCAGCTTGGAGCTAGCGCATACCTACGAGCAGTACTTC | CASSLELAHTYEQYF
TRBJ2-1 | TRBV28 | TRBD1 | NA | TGTGCCAGCAGCTTGGCAGGGGGAAATGAGCAGTTCTTC | CASSLAGGNEQFF
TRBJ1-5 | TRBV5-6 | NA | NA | TGTGCCAGCAGCGCCAGGGGCCACTACAATAGCAATCAGCCCCAGCATTTT | CASSARGHYNSNQPQHF
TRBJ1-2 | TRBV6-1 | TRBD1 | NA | TGTGCCAGCAGGAGGGACAGGGCTTCTGGCTACACCTTC | CASRRDRASGYTF
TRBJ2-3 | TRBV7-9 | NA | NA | TGTGCCAGCAGCTTAGTTCACATTAGCACAGATACGCAGTATTTT | CASSLVHISTDTQYF
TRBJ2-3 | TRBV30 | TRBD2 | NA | TGTGCCTGGGGAGCGGGGACAGATACGCAGTATTTT | CAWGAGTDTQYF
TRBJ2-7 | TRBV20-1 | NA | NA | TGCAGTGCTAGAGACGGACACGAGCAGTACTTC | CSARDGHEQYF
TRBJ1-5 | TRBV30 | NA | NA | TGTGCCTGGAGTGTAAGGAGAGATCAGCCCCAGCATTTT | CAWSVRRDQPQHF
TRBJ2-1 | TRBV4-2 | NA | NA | TGTGCCAGCAGCCCATACCTGACTCAGGATTACAATGAGCAGTTCTTC | CASSPYLTQDYNEQFF
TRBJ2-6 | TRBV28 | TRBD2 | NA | TGTGCCAGCACCCCGGGGGCGGGAGGTGGGTCTGGGGCCAACGTCCTGACTTTC | CASTPGAGGGSGANVLTF
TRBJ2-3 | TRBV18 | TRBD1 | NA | TGTGCCAGCTCACCATATCAGGGGGCTAGCACAGATACGCAGTATTTT | CASSPYQGASTDTQYF
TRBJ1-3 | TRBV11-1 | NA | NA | TGTGCCAGCAGCTCTCGGTATCAGGGCGGGAAGGACTCTGGAAACACCATATATTTT | CASSSRYQGGKDSGNTIYF
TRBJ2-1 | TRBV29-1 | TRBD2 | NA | TGCAGCGTTGATACCCTAGCGGGAGGATACAATGAGCAGTTCTTC | CSVDTLAGGYNEQFF
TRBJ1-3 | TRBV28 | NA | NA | TGTGCCAGCAGTCTCCACCGCTCTGGAAACACCATATATTTT | CASSLHRSGNTIYF
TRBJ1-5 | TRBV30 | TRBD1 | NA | TGTGCCTGGAGTGCGGACAGGGACCAGCCCCAGCATTTT | CAWSADRDQPQHF
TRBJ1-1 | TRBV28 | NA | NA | TGTGCCAGCAGTCTCCTCCTATTCGGCACTGAAGCTTTCTTT | CASSLLLFGTEAFF
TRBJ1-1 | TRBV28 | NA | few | TGTGCCAGCAGTGTCCCCGGGAGCCAAGCTTTCTTT | CASSVPGSQAFF
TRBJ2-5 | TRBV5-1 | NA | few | TGCGCCAGCAGCCCCAGGGTGGAGGGAGAGACCCAGTACTTC | CASSPRVEGETQYF
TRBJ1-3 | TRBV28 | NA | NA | TGTGCCAGCAGCCTTGAGGGGGTTGGAAACACCATATATTTT | CASSLEGVGNTIYF
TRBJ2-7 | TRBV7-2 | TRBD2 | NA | TGTGCCAGCAGCTCTGGACTAGCGGGGGAGCAGTACTTC | CASSSGLAGEQYF
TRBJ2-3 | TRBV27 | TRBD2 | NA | TGTGCCAGCAGTTTTCAAAGCGGGAGGGCCTTAGATACGCAGTATTTT | CASSFQSGRALDTQYF
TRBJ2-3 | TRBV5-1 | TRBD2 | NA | TGCGCCAGCAGCCCCGGACTAGCGACAGATACGCAGTATTTT | CASSPGLATDTQYF
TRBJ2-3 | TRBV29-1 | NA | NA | TGCAGCGTACGCCGGGCGCCAGGCACAGATACGCAGTATTTT | CSVRRAPGTDTQYF
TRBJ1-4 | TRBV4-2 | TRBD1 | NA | TGTGCCAGCAGCCTAACCGGGGACAGGGGCGGAAAACTGTTTTTT | CASSLTGDRGGKLFF
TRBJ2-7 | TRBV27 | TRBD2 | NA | TGTGCCAGCAGTTCCCAGACTAGCGGGTCCCTCTACGAGCAGTACTTC | CASSSQTSGSLYEQYF
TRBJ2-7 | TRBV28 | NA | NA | TGTGCCAGCAGCCTATTCGGGGTGTTGGAGCAGTACTTC | CASSLFGVLEQYF
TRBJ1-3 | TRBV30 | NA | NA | TGTGCCTGGAGCCTCCTTGGAAACACCATATATTTT | CAWSLLGNTIYF
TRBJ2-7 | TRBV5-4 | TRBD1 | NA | TGTGCCAGCAGCCCCTCAAGGACAGGGGGCTCCTACGAGCAGTACTTC | CASSPSRTGGSYEQYF
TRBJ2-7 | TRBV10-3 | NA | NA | TGTGCCATCAAAGACCCCTCCAGCTCCTACGAGCAGTACTTC | CAIKDPSSSYEQYF
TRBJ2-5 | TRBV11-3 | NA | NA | TGTGCCAGCAGCCGCGGGGGCGCGGAGGAAGAGACCCAGTACTTC | CASSRGGAEEETQYF
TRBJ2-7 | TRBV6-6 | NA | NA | TGTGCCAGCAGTTACGGAGGGGGAGAGCAGTACTTC | CASSYGGGEQYF
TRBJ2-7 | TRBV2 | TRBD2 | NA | TGTGCCAGCAGTGTTACTAGCGGGAACTCCTACGAGCAGTACTTC | CASSVTSGNSYEQYF
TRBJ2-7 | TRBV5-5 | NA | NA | TGTGCCAGCACCCTAGCCGGGGCCGGGCTCTACGAGCAGTACTTC | CASTLAGAGLYEQYF